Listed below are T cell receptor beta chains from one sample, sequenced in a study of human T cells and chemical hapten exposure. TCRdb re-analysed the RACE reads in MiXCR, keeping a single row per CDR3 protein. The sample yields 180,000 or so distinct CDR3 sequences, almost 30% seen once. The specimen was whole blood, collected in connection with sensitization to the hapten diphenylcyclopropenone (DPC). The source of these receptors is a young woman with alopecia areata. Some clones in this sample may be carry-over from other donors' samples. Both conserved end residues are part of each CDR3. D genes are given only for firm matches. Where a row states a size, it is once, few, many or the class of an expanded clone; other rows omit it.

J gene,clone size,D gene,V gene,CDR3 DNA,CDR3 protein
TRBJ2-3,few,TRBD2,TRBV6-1,TGTGCCAGCAGTGCGACTAGCGGTAGGGGTCCAGATACGCAGTATTTT,CASSATSGRGPDTQYF
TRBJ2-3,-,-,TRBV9,TGTGCCAGCAGCGTTGAATCCCGGACAGATACGCAGTATTTT,CASSVESRTDTQYF
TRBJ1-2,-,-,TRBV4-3,TGCGCCAGCAGCCAAGATTGGGGGACCGATTATGGCTACACCTTC,CASSQDWGTDYGYTF
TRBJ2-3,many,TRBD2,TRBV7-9,TGTGCCAGCAGCTTCGGACTAGAGGGAGATACGCAGTATTTT,CASSFGLEGDTQYF
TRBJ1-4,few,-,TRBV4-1,TGCGCCAGTCGGGGGATTGGGGGGTCTAATGAAAAACTGTTTTTT,CASRGIGGSNEKLFF
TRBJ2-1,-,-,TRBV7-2,TGTGCCAGCAGCGAAATAATCGTACTCAACTACGTCAATGAGCAGTTCTTC,CASSEIIVLNYVNEQFF
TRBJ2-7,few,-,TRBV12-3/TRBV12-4,TGTGCCAGCAGTGGCCCGGGATACGAGCAGTACTTC,CASSGPGYEQYF
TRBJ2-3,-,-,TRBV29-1,TGCAGCGTTGAAGACCAGGAGGGGGTTACGCAGTATTTT,CSVEDQEGVTQYF
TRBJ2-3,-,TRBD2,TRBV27,TGTGCCAGCAGCTTCGGGGGGGCCTGGACAGATACGCAGTATTTT,CASSFGGAWTDTQYF
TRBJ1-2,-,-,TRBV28,TGTGCCAGCAGTTCGGACCGGGATCCCACAAGTTATGGCTACACCTTC,CASSSDRDPTSYGYTF
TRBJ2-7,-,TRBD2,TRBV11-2,TGTGCCAGCAGCCCTCGGACTAGTGGATCCCTCGAGCAGTACTTC,CASSPRTSGSLEQYF
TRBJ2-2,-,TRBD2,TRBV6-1,TGTGCCAGCAGTGTCCTAGCGGCGAACACCGGGGAGCTGTTTTTT,CASSVLAANTGELFF
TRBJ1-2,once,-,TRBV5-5,TGTGCCAGCAGCCGAACGGACAGCTATAGTTATGGCTACACCTTC,CASSRTDSYSYGYTF
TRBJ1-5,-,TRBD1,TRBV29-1,TGCAGCGTGGGGGACAGAAATCAGCCCCAGCATTTT,CSVGDRNQPQHF
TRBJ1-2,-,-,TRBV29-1,TGCAGCGTTCTTCGAGACTACTATGGCTACACCTTC,CSVLRDYYGYTF
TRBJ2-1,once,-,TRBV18,TGTGCCAGCTCACCACCCGGACGTGGGGGCCACAATGAGCAGTTCTTC,CASSPPGRGGHNEQFF
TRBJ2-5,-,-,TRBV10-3,TGTGCCACGACAGCTCCGGGGGAGACCCAGTACTTC,CATTAPGETQYF
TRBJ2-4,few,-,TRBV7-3,TGTGCCAGCAGCTTAGGTGGCAGGACGGACATTCAGTACTTC,CASSLGGRTDIQYF
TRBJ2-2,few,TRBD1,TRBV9,TGTGCCAGCGGGATCGGTCCGGGACAGGGTCCGGGCACCGGGGAGCTGTTTTTT,CASGIGPGQGPGTGELFF
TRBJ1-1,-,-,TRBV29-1,TGCAGCGTTGTAAACCAGGGGTGGGCCGAAGCTTTCTTT,CSVVNQGWAEAFF
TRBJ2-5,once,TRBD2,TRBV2,TGTGCCAGCCATACGCGGGCGGGAGTGACAGAGACCCAGTACTTC,CASHTRAGVTETQYF
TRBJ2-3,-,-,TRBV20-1,TGCAGTGCTTCTCTAGGGATGGGGGCAGATACGCAGTATTTT,CSASLGMGADTQYF
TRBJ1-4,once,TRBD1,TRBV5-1,TGCGCCAGCAGACAGGGGAATGAAAAACTGTTTTTT,CASRQGNEKLFF
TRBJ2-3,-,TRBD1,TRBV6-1,TGTGCCAGCAGTGGATGGACAGGGACGGATACGCAGTATTTT,CASSGWTGTDTQYF
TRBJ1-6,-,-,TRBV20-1,TGCAGTGCGCGGTCGACAGCTTTCAATTCACCCCTCCACTTT,CSARSTAFNSPLHF
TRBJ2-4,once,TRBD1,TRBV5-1,TGCGCCAGCAGCTTGACAGGGGGCTTGGTCAAAAACATTCAGTACTTC,CASSLTGGLVKNIQYF
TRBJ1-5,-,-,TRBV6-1,TGTGCCAGCAGTGAAGATGGCGGCAATCAGCCCCAGCATTTT,CASSEDGGNQPQHF
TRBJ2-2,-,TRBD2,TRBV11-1,TGTGCCAGCAGCTTTGATCAGGCTAGCGGGAGCGGAAGCGGGGAGCTGTTTTTT,CASSFDQASGSGSGELFF
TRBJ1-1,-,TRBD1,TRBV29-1,TGCAGCGCTGGGACAGGGAACACTGAAGCTTTCTTT,CSAGTGNTEAFF
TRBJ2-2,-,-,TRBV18,TGTGCCAGCTCACTGAATGGCGGTTGGGGAAACACCGGGGAGCTGTTTTTT,CASSLNGGWGNTGELFF
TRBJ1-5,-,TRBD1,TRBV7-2,TGTGCCAGCAGCCCTGACAGGGTTAGCAATCAGCCCCAGCATTTT,CASSPDRVSNQPQHF
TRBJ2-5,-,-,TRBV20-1,TGCAGTGCTCAATCGCCCCGGGGCGCAGAGACCCAGTACTTC,CSAQSPRGAETQYF
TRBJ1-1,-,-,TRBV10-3,TGTGCCATCAAAGGATTCGCGAACACTGAAGCTTTCTTT,CAIKGFANTEAFF
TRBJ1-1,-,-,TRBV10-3,TGTGCCATCAGTGACAACATGAACACTGAAGCTTTCTTT,CAISDNMNTEAFF
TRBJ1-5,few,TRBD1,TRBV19,TGTGCCAGTAGTGCTACAGGGGGCGTTCAGCCCCAGCATTTT,CASSATGGVQPQHF
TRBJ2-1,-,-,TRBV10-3,TGTGCCATCGCCTTCGAGAGCTCCTACAATGAGCAGTTCTTC,CAIAFESSYNEQFF
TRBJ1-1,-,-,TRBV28,TGTGCCAGCAGTTTATTGCAAAACACTGAAGCTTTCTTT,CASSLLQNTEAFF
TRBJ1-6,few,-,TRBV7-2,TGTGCCAGCAGCTTATTGGTGGGCAGGCCCACCTCTCCCCTCCACTTT,CASSLLVGRPTSPLHF
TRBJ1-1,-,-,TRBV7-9,TGTGCCAGCAGCTTAGTCGGCTGGGGAGGGGTCACTGAAGCTTTCTTT,CASSLVGWGGVTEAFF
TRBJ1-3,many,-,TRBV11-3,TGTGCCAGCAGCTCGCCGAGAGAAAACACCATATATTTT,CASSSPRENTIYF
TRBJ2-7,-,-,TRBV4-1,TGCGCCAGCAGCCAAGATAGGCACGAGCAGTACTTC,CASSQDRHEQYF
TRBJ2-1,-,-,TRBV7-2,TGTGCCAGCCTCTACCTGGCCGGGCGCAATGAGCAGTTCTTC,CASLYLAGRNEQFF
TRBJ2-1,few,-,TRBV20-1,TGCAGTGCTTTCGACAGAAATGAGCAGTTCTTC,CSAFDRNEQFF
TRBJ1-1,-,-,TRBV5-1,TGCGCCAGCAGCACGCGCAACACTGAAGCTTTCTTT,CASSTRNTEAFF
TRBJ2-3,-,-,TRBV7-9,TGTGCCAGCAGCTTAGATACTGAACCCTATACGCAGTATTTT,CASSLDTEPYTQYF
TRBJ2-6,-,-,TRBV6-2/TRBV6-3,TGTGCCAGCACCGACACAAGGTCTGGGGCCAACGTCCTGACTTTC,CASTDTRSGANVLTF
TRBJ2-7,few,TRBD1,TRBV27,TGTGCCAGCAGGCCGGACAGGACCTACGAGCAGTACTTC,CASRPDRTYEQYF